This TCR beta chain was sequenced in a study of T cell responses to AZD1222 COVID-19 vaccine (dated by TCRdb to 2020 to 2022). For the study in its entirety: A total of about 240 trial participants underwent TCR sequencing, of whom 207 received two doses of AZD1222 and 26 received two doses of the MenACWY control vaccine. Trial participants were enrolled by age into subgroups of 18-55, 56-69 and 70-plus years, and around 150, 29 and 61 TCR-sequenced participants, respectively, were included in these subgroups.

Sequences KGHSH (CDR1) and LQKENI (CDR2) are obtained from the germline V gene. A distance of 12 bases separates the germline ends of V and J, which lose 0 bases and 0 bases respectively. From the cysteine up to the phenylalanine, the CDR3 has a length of 17 residues. CDR3 DNA only is kept here, 51 bases in frame from base 1. What the work shows at the level of the full study, not this receptor alone: Conclusions about previously exposed vaccinees were limited because only six AZD1222 recipients were SARS-CoV-2 seropositive at baseline. Nearly half of unique spike-specific TCRs reportedly recognized epitopes outside regions mutated in the B.1.351 and B.1.1.7 variants. The 56-69-year group was small, and its depth increase did not reach significance, likely because of low power. Because no day 14 peak-response samples were available, repertoires were characterized only after the peak T cell response. The whole spike protein was spanned by vaccine-associated CD4 TCRs, and dominant responses were seen in regions 160-218 and 743-854. Spike-specific TCR breadth and depth rose significantly after two AZD1222 doses compared with day 0 and with MenACWY recipients. Participants were mostly white British and included more females than males, and it was suggested by the authors that clonal diversity may have been underestimated.

The CDR3 regions of human TCRbeta chains were analyzed by immunosequencing. The paper's data handling went like this. Repertoire TCRs were matched against a reference library of SARS-CoV-2-specific TCRs generated with the MIRA antigen-specificity platform. Breadth meant the fraction of unique TCRs that were SARS-CoV-2-associated, whereas depth meant the fraction of total T cells that were SARS-CoV-2-associated. Using the MIRA data, each spike-specific TCR was assigned both to the spike region to which the TCR was reactive and to a CD4 or CD8 class. Log10-transformed breadth and depth values were compared by one-way ANOVA with Sidak's multiple comparisons tests. The source is immuneACCESS, and TCRdb retained only in-frame sequences with V and J called. Part of the clones is not carried over; for the studies checked, unresolved V genes explain less than half of this, and the remainder is unexplained. V, J and clone size derive from that table, while D and trimming were established from the DNA sequence. Present in this sample are over 140,000 clones, 80% to 95% of which were seen just once. The leading ten clones occupy around 3.3% of the sample.

The time point label, as the study defines it: about 28 days (+/-7) after the second vaccine dose. AZD1222 recipients given second doses at about 4 weeks or at about 12 weeks were pooled, since spike-specific TCR depth and breadth were not found to differ between the two schedules. The vaccinee samples were drawn from two UK trials, COV001 and COV002, one of which was a single-blind randomized controlled phase 2/3 trial testing AZD1222 (ChAdOx1 nCoV-19) in healthy adults. For TCRbeta chain sequencing, PBMC samples from trial participants were taken at day 0 and at day 28 after the second dose. A note on this clone: The antigen it recognizes is unknown. The sample holds no much larger clone one base away, and base qualities are not on file.

The input for sequencing was peripheral blood, taken 28 days after the second AZD1222 dose. The chain links TRBV18 with TRBJ2-1; the D gene remains uncertain. This TCR was sampled from an adult who received the AZD1222 COVID-19 vaccine. Read as DNA, the sequence is TGTGCCAGCTCACCACCGACCCCGGCCTTCTCCTACAATGAGCAGTTCTTC. Translated, this is CASSPPTPAFSYNEQFF.